This T cell receptor beta chain is drawn from a study of OX40 agonist ivuxolimab in advanced cancers. Background for the entire study: Ivuxolimab was an agonistic, fully human IgG2 monoclonal antibody directed against OX40 (CD134), a costimulatory receptor. Intravenous ivuxolimab was administered to patients every 2 weeks at six dose levels: 0.01, 0.1, 0.3, 1.5, 3 and 10 mg/kg. In the dose-escalation cohort, 70% to 85% of patients were male, and the mean age was 60 years with a range of roughly 20 to 80. Patients were allowed to have had prior anti-PD-1, anti-PD-L1 or anti-CTLA-4 therapy, and around 40% of the dose-escalation patients had previously received checkpoint inhibitors. The monotherapy dose-escalation portion (N = 52 patients) of the phase I ivuxolimab trial is reported in the paper. The point of sequencing TCRbeta in the periphery was to test whether ivuxolimab changed TCR sequence diversity and drove clonal T-cell expansion. Three dose-escalation patients achieved partial responses, one with hepatocellular carcinoma and two with cutaneous melanoma. Of the roughly 52 dose-escalation patients, hepatocellular carcinoma was present in around 20, melanoma in approximately 15, renal cell carcinoma in 9 and head and neck cancer in 9. Broader findings and caveats from the paper: Low levels of normalized T-cell clonal expansion were also seen in some nonresponding patients. Clonal expansion of both CD4+ and CD8+ blood T cells was observed from baseline to week 6 at doses 0.1 to 3.0 mg/kg. In partial responders in the 0.1-3.0 mg/kg groups, normalized peripheral clonal expansion was found to be among the lowest, especially among CD8+ T cells. After ivuxolimab, expanded clones were on average more numerous among CD8+ T cells than among CD4+ T cells. Which antigens the clonally expanded peripheral T cells were specific for was not determined.

A remark on this clone: Its antigen has not been determined. The sample holds no much larger clone one base away, and base qualities are not on file.

To sequence the TCRbeta CDR3 region, genomic DNA was isolated from the sorted cells. TCRbeta CDR3 regions were sequenced using the immunoSEQ Assay. TCRdb limited this immuneACCESS table to in-frame rearrangements with V and J called. A share of clones is missing; checked studies link under half to unresolved V genes, and the rest is unexplained. Within this sample are 60,000 to 65,000 clones, with about 86% of them counted one time only. The ten largest clones represent around 2.1% of the sample. The trial excluded patients who had a history of autoimmune disease or were on systemic immunosuppression. In every dose cohort, peripheral blood was drawn for TCR sequencing at baseline, cycle 4 day 1, and cycle 7 day 1. Samples were obtained from an open-label, multicenter, first-in-human phase I dose-escalation trial of ivuxolimab. Adults with locally advanced or metastatic head and neck squamous cell, hepatocellular, melanoma or renal cell carcinoma were enrolled in the trial. Before TCR sequencing, CD4+ and CD8+ T cells were separately sorted from peripheral blood.

The sequenced sample was CD4+ or CD8+ T cells sorted from blood, obtained in a trial of the OX40 agonist ivuxolimab. The source is an adult with an advanced solid tumor such as melanoma, head and neck, liver or kidney cancer.

The DNA sequence reads TGTGCCAGCTCAACACGAAACAGGGGTTATAGCGAGCAGTACTTC. Translated, it reads CASSTRNRGYSEQYF. Here the chain combines TRBV28 and TRBJ2-7; TRBD1 fits 7 bases in the junction. Looking up the germline V gene yields CDR1 MDHEN and CDR2 SYDVKM. Trimmed from V: 8 bases; trimmed from J: 6 bases; junction bases lacking a gene match: 16. The CDR3, from cysteine to phenylalanine, totals 15 residues. Solely the CDR3 DNA is kept, with 45 bases framed from the first base.